This TCR beta chain was identified in a study of blood T cell repertoires in COVID-19. About the research overall: Sites across the United States, Italy and Spain contributed samples from acute and convalescent COVID-19.

In the authors' workflow: Reference gene primer amplification gave estimated nucleated cell counts. The table came from immunoSEQ multiplex PCR; TCRdb's copy has only in-frame clones and leaves some out. The V and J calls and clone size were taken over from that table, and D and trimming were inferred from the DNA. The sample records approximately 150,000 clones, approximately 80% being singletons. The CDR3 totals 16 residues. Looked up from germline, CDR1 is SGDLS and CDR2 is YYNGEE. V shed 2 bases, J shed 4 bases, and the junction held 9 bases outside the gene matches. This clone was picked up a small number of times.

This chain links TRBV9 with TRBJ2-3; 8 bases map to TRBD2. The sequenced sample was peripheral blood. The sequence was collected from a human donor in a cohort sampled during active COVID-19. The CDR3 nucleotides are TGTGCCAGCAGCGTCGAGGGAGCGGGAGTCCCAGATACGCAGTATTTT. Translating gives CASSVEGAGVPDTQYF.